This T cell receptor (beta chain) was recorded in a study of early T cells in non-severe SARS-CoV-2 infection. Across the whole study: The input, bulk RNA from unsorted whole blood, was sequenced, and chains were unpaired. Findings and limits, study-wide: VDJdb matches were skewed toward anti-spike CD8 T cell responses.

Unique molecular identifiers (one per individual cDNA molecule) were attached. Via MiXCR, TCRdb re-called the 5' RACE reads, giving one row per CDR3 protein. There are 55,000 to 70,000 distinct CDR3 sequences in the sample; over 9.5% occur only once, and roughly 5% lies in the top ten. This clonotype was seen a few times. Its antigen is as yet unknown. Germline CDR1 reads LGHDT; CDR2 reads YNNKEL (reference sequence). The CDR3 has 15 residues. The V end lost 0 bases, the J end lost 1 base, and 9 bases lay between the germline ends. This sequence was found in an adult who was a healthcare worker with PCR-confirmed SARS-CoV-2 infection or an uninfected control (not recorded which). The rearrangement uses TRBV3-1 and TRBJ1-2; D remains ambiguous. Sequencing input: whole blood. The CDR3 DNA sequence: TGTGCCAGCAGCCAAGATTACAGAGATAACTATGGCTACACCTTC. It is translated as CASSQDYRDNYGYTF.